This T cell receptor beta chain was recorded in a study of PD-1 blockade in mismatch repair-deficient tumors. Looking at the study overall: Patients had over 10 mismatch repair-deficient cancer types, all previously treated and progressing. Regarding the study as a whole: Tumor-resident clones, often undetectable pretreatment in blood, expanded then contracted after pembrolizumab.

Comment on this clone: The antigen remains undetermined.

The assay was immunoSEQ multiplex PCR, and TCRdb's table has in-frame clones only and misses some. Seen here are 20,000 to 25,000 clones, about four fifths observed once, and the top ten hold about a sixth. PCR or immunohistochemistry showed mismatch repair deficiency in every enrolled patient. TCR sequencing covered three patients who responded to pembrolizumab. Germline CDR1 and CDR2: DFQATT and SNEGSKA (reference sequence). The CDR3 runs 11 residues. Trimming pared 3 bases from V and 2 bases from J, leaving 5 bases between. The V call is TRBV20-1, the J call TRBJ2-7; D is undetermined. This TCR derives from an adult with mismatch repair-deficient cancer. The specimen was peripheral blood, collected 2 weeks after starting pembrolizumab. This chain's CDR3 is CSARPAYEQYF. As DNA, the CDR3 is TGCAGTGCTAGGCCCGCCTACGAGCAGTACTTC.